This T cell receptor beta chain was documented in a study of blood T cell repertoires in COVID-19. Study-level background: Acute-phase and convalescent COVID-19 samples originated in the United States, Italy and Spain. PBMCs, B-cell-depleted T cells, or T cells were the source of the cDNA or gDNA that made up the material.

The length of the CDR3 is 13 residues. The germline CDR1 and CDR2 sequences are MRHNA and SNTAGT. J was trimmed by 7 bases and V by 6 bases; bases with no gene match: 8. Enrolled through a virtual design, the participants were between about 18 and 89 years of age and came from about two dozen US areas. Cohort assignment relied on participant-reported clinical history. Assay: immunoSEQ multiplex PCR; the TCRdb copy retains only in-frame clones and omits some. The sample yields roughly 260,000 clones, over 80% seen once. This clone has only one observation. The rearrangement links TRBV6-4 to TRBJ1-2; 7 bases fit TRBD1. The sequenced sample consisted of PBMCs or T cells enriched from blood (not recorded which). This TCR was sampled from a human donor in a cohort exposed to, infected with or recovered from COVID-19 (not recorded which). The donor label of this sample is uncertain. CDR3 protein: CASRRTGSSGYTF. CDR3 nucleotides: TGTGCCAGCAGACGGACAGGTAGTAGTGGCTACACCTTC.